This TCR beta chain stems from a study of blood T cell repertoires in COVID-19. Seattle-derived patients entered the study during active infection and were followed longitudinally. Germline values: CDR1 SGHNT, CDR2 YYREEE (reference sequence). CDR3 length: 13 amino acids. The V gene lost 1 base and the J gene lost 2 bases, with 7 bases spanning the gap. Clones were sequenced by immunoSEQ multiplex PCR, and TCRdb holds only the in-frame ones, with some missing. The repertoire includes 40,000 or so clones, just under 75% of them detected once, and approximately 10% sits in the top ten. Sequenced sample: peripheral blood. The V and J genes are TRBV5-4 and TRBJ2-7, with D perhaps matching TRBD2 (5 bases). The sequence was obtained from a man aged 65 to 79 with COVID-19, enrolled during active disease. The CDR3: CASSLPGTYEQYF. In DNA form, the CDR3 reads TGTGCCAGCAGCTTGCCGGGAACCTACGAGCAGTACTTC.